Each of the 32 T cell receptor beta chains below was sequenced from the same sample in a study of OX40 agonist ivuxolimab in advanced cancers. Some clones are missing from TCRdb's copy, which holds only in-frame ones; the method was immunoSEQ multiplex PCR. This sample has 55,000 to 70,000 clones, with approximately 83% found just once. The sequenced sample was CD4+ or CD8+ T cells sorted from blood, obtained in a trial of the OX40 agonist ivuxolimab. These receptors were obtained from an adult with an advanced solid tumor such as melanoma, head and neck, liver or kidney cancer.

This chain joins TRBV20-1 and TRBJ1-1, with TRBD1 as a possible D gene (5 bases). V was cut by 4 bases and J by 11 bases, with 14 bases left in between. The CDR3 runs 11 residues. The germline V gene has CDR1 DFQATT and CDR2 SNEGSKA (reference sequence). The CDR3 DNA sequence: TGCAGTGCTAAAGAAGGGGCCGGGGCTTTCTTT. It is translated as CSAKEGAGAFF.

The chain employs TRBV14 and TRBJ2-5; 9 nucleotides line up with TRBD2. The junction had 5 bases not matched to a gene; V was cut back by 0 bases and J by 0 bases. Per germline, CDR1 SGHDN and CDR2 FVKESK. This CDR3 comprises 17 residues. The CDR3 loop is CASSQDMKRGDQETQYF. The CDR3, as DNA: TGTGCCAGCAGCCAAGATATGAAGCGGGGGGACCAAGAGACCCAGTACTTC.

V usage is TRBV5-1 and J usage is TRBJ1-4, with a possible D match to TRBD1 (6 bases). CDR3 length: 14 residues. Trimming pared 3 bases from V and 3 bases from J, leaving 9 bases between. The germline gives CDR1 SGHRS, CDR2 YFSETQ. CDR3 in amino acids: CASSWTASNEKLFF. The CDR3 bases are TGCGCCAGCAGCTGGACAGCCTCTAATGAAAAACTGTTTTTT.

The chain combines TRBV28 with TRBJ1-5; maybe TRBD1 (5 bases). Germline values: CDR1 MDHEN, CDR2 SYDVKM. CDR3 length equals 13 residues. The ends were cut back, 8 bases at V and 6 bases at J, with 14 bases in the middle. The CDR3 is CASPGPQGQPQHF. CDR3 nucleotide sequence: TGTGCCAGCCCAGGCCCCCAGGGTCAGCCCCAGCATTTT.

CDR3 sequence reads: CASSSPRTSNEQFF. DNA for the CDR3: TGTGCCAGCAGCTCCCCTAGGACTAGCAATGAGCAGTTCTTC. V gene TRBV7-2 combines with J gene TRBJ2-1, with TRBD2 matching 7 bases. Germline CDR1 reads SGHTA; CDR2 reads FQGNSA. The V gene end was trimmed by 4 bases and the J gene end by 6 bases; junction bases not matched to a gene: 6. The CDR3 loop spans 14 amino acids.

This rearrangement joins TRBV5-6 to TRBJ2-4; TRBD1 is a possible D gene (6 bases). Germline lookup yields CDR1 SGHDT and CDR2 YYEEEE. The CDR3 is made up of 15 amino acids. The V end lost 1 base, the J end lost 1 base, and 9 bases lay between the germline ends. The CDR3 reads CASSLPGEAKNIQYF. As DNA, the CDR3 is TGTGCCAGCAGCTTGCCAGGGGAGGCCAAAAACATTCAGTACTTC.

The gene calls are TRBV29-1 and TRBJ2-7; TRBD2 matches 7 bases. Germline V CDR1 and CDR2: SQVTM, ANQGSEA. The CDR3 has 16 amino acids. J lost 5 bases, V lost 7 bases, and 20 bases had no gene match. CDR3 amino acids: CSGLSGTKDVTNEQYF. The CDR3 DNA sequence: TGCAGCGGACTATCCGGGACTAAGGACGTTACGAACGAGCAGTACTTC.

DNA for the CDR3: TGTGCCAGCAGCTTAGAGTCGGCTGGCACGCAGTATTTT. Residues: CASSLESAGTQYF. This rearrangement joins TRBV7-9 to TRBJ2-3, with unresolved D. Trimming stripped 1 base from V and 9 bases from J, with 11 bases between. This CDR3 contains 13 residues. Germline lookup yields CDR1 SEHNR and CDR2 FQNEAQ (reference sequence). The whole variable domain, filled in from reference TRBV7-9 and TRBJ2-3, reads DTGVSQNPRHKITKRGQNVTFRCDPISEHNRLYWYRQTLGQGPEFLTYFQNEAQLEKSRLLSDRFSAERPKGSFSTLEIQRTEQGDSAMYLCASSLESAGTQYFGPGTRLTVL.

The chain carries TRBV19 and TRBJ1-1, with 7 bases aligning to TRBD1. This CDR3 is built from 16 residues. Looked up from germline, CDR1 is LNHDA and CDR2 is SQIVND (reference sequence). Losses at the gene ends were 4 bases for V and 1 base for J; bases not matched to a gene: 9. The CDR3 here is CASSTTGAISNTEAFF. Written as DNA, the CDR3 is TGTGCCAGTAGTACTACAGGGGCAATTTCGAACACTGAAGCTTTCTTT.

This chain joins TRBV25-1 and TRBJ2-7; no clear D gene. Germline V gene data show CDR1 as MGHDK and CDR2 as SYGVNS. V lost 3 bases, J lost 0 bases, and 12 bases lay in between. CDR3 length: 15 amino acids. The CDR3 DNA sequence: TGTGCCAGCAGTGATAGGGTGTCTAGCTCCTACGAGCAGTACTTC. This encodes CASSDRVSSSYEQYF.

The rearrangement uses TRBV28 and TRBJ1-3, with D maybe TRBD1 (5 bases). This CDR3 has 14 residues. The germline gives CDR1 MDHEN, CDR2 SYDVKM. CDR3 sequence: CGTRETNSGNTIYF. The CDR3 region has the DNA TGTGGGACCAGGGAGACCAACTCTGGAAACACCATATATTTT. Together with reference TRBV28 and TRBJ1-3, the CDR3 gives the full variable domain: DVKVTQSSRYLVKRTGEKVFLECVQDMDHENMFWYRQDPGLGLRLIYFSYDVKMKEKGDIPEGYSVSREKKERFSLILESASTNQTSMYLCGTRETNSGNTIYFGEGSWLTVV.

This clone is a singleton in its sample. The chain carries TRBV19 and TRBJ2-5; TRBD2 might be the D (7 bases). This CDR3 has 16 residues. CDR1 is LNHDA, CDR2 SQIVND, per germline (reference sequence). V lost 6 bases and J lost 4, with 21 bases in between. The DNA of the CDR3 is TGTGCCAGTAGCAACAACCATGTGGGAGGGGGAGAGACCCAGTACTTC. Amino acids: CASSNNHVGGGETQYF.

This CDR3 reads CASILNSGANVLTF. CDR3 DNA: TGTGCCAGCATTCTTAACTCTGGGGCCAACGTCCTGACTTTC. V gene TRBV6-6 combines with J gene TRBJ2-6; no clear D. The CDR3 has 14 residues. With 7 bases removed from V and 0 bases from J, the gap between germline ends came to 7 bases. Germline V gives CDR1 MNHNY, CDR2 SVGAGI (reference sequence).

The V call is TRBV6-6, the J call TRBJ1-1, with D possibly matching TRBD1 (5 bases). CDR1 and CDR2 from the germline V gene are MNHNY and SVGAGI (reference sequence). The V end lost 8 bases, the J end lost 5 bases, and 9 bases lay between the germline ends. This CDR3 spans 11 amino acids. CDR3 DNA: TGTGCCAGCCTGGGGCGGACTGAAGCTTTCTTT. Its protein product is CASLGRTEAFF.

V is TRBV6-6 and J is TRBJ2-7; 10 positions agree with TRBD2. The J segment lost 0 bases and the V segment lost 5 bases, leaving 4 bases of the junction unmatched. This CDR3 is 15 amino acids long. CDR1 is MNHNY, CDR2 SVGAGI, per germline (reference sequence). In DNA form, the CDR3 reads TGTGCCAGCAGTACTAGCGGGGCCTTCTCCTACGAGCAGTACTTC. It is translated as CASSTSGAFSYEQYF.

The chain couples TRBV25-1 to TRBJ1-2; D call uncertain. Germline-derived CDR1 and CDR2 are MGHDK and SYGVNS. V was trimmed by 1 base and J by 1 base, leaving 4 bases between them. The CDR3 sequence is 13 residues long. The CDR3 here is CASSESSNYGYTF. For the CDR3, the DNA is TGTGCCAGCAGTGAATCCAGTAACTATGGCTACACCTTC.

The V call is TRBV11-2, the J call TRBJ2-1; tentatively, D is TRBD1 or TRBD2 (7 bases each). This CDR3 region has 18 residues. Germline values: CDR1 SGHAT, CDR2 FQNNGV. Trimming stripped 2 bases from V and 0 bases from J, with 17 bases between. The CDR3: CASSLRSLRGGSYNEQFF. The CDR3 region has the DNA TGTGCCAGCAGCTTACGGTCCCTCAGGGGGGGCTCCTACAATGAGCAGTTCTTC.

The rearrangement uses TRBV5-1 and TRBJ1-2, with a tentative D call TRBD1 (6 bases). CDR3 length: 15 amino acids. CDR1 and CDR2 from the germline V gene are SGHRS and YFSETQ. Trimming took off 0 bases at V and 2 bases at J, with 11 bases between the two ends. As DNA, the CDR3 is TGCGCCAGCAGCTTGGCGGACAGCTTGAACTATGGCTACACCTTC. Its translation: CASSLADSLNYGYTF.

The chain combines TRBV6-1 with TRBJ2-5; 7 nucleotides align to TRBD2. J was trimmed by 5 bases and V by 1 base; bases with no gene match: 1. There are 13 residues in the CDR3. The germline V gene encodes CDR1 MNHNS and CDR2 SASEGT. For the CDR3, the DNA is TGTGCCAGCAGTGAAGTGGGGGGGGAGACCCAGTACTTC. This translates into CASSEVGGETQYF.

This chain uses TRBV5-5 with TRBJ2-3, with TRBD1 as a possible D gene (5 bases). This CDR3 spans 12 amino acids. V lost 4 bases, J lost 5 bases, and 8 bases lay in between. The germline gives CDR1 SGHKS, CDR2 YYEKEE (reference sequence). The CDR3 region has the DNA TGTGCCAGCAGCCGCCAGGGAGATACGCAGTATTTT. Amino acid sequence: CASSRQGDTQYF.

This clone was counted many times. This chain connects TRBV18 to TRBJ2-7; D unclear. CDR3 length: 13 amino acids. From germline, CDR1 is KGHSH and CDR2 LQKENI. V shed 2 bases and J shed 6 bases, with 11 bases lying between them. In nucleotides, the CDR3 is TGTGCCAGCTCACCAGGGGTCCAGGCCGAGCAGTACTTC. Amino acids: CASSPGVQAEQYF.

The CDR3 sequence: CATDRVGETQYF. The DNA for the CDR3 is TGTGCCACGGACAGGGTTGGGGAGACCCAGTACTTC. The chain recombines TRBV6-1 with TRBJ2-5; 8 bases are shared with TRBD1. The germline gives CDR1 MNHNS, CDR2 SASEGT. V lost 10 bases and J lost 5; bases outside the gene matches: 6. CDR3 length equals 12 residues.

CDR3: CASGKIGQYSYEQYF. The CDR3 bases are TGTGCCAGCGGCAAAATCGGACAGTACTCCTACGAGCAGTACTTC. The J gene is TRBJ2-7, the V gene TRBV6-5; D is perhaps TRBD1 (6 bases). Trimming removed 8 bases from V and 0 bases from J, with 17 bases in between. This CDR3 comprises 15 residues. Germline loops: CDR1 MNHEY, CDR2 SVGAGI.

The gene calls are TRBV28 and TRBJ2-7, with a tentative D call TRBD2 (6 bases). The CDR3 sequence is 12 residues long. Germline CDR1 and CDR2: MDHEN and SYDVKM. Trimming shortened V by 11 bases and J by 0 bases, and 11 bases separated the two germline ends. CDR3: CASRRGSYEQYF. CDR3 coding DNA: TGTGCCTCCCGGCGGGGCTCCTACGAGCAGTACTTC.

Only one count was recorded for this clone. CDR3 residues: CASSRVPPGAQETQYF. The DNA of the CDR3 is TGTGCCAGCTCACGTGTCCCTCCGGGGGCCCAAGAGACCCAGTACTTC. This chain joins TRBV18 and TRBJ2-5; D could derive from TRBD1 or TRBD2 (6 bases each). Germline lookup yields CDR1 KGHSH and CDR2 LQKENI. V dropped 4 bases and J dropped 1 base, with 16 bases sitting between them. There are 16 residues in the CDR3.

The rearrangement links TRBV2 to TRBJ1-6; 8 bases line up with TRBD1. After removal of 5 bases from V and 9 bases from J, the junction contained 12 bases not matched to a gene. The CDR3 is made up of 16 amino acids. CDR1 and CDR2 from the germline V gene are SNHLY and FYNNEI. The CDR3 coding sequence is TGTGCCAGCAGTTCCGGACAGGGCGCAAGGAGTTCACCCCTCCACTTT. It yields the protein CASSSGQGARSSPLHF.

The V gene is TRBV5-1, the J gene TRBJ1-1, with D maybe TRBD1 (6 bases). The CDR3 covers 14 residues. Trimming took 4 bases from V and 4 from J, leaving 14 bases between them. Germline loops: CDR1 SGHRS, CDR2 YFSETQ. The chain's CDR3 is CASSILDSTTEAFF. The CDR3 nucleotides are TGCGCCAGCAGCATCCTGGACAGCACCACTGAAGCTTTCTTT.

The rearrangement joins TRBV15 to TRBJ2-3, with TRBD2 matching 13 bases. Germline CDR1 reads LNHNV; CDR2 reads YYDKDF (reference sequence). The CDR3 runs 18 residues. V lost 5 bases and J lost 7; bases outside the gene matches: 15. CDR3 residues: CATSEFYVTSGGVHTQYF. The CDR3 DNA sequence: TGTGCCACCAGCGAGTTTTACGTAACTAGCGGGGGGGTGCATACGCAGTATTTT.

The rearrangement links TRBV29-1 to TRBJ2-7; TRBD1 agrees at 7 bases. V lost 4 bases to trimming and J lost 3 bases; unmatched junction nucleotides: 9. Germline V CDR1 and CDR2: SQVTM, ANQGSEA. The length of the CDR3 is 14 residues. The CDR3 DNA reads TGCAGCGTTGGATGGGGAACAGGGGACTACGAGCAGTACTTC. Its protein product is CSVGWGTGDYEQYF.

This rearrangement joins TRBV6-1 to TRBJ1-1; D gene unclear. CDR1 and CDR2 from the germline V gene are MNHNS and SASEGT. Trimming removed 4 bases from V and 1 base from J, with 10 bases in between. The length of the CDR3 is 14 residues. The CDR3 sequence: CASSVKHKNTEAFF. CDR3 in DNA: TGTGCCAGCAGTGTTAAGCATAAGAACACTGAAGCTTTCTTT.

CDR3 loop: CASSRQGRGYGYTF. The CDR3 region has the DNA TGTGCCAGCAGCCGACAGGGGCGAGGGTATGGCTACACCTTC. This chain joins TRBV6-5 and TRBJ1-2, with TRBD1 matching over 8 bases. The V gene's germline CDR1 is MNHEY and CDR2 SVGAGI. This CDR3 contains 14 residues. V lost 6 bases to trimming and J lost 5 bases; unmatched junction nucleotides: 8.

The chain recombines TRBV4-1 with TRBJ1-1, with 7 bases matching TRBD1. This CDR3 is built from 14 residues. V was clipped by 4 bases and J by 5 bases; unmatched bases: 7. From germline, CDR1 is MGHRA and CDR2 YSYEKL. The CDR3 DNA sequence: TGCGCCAGCAGCCCGTACAGGGGAGGGACTGAAGCTTTCTTT. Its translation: CASSPYRGGTEAFF.